Included here is one T cell receptor beta chain sequence, with context. The protocol was immunoSEQ multiplex PCR, while the TCRdb copy is restricted to in-frame clones and leaves out a portion. Of about 73,000 clones listed, approximately 94% were seen once; the top ten hold 6.2%. This entry belongs to a study of control samples from healthy donors and cancer patients. This TCR was sampled from a middle-aged woman in good health. Sequenced input: blood.

The CDR3 reads CASSFGGNTEAFF. CDR3 in DNA: TGTGCCAGCAGCTTCGGGGGTAACACTGAAGCTTTCTTT. This sequence joins TRBV7-9 and TRBJ1-1; a possible D gene is TRBD1 (5 bases). This CDR3 comprises 13 residues. Germline-derived CDR1 and CDR2 are SEHNR and FQNEAQ (reference sequence). Deletions cut 3 bases from V and 2 bases from J, with 7 bases between.